This TCR beta chain appears in the sequencing data of a study of CD8+ T cells in alopecia areata. It was cDNA, reverse transcribed from extracted RNA, that served as the sequencing template. TCRdb's table, derived via immunoSEQ multiplex PCR, lists solely in-frame clones and lacks some. The sample has around 160,000 clones, around three fifths seen once. Treatment of the sample: oral pan-JAK inhibitor, 5-10 mg twice daily. The length of the CDR3 is 12 residues. Trimming cost V 3 bases and J 6 bases, with 6 bases left between them. Per the germline V gene, CDR1 is SGHDT and CDR2 is YYEEEE. Sequenced material: CD4+ T cells sorted from blood, taken at week 24, from a patient treated with tofacitinib. The sequence derives from a human donor with alopecia areata. J is TRBJ2-2 and V is TRBV5-6; no definite D call. The CDR3 bases are TGTGCCAGCAGCTCACCTCCCGGGGAGCTGTTTTTT. Its translation is CASSSPPGELFF.